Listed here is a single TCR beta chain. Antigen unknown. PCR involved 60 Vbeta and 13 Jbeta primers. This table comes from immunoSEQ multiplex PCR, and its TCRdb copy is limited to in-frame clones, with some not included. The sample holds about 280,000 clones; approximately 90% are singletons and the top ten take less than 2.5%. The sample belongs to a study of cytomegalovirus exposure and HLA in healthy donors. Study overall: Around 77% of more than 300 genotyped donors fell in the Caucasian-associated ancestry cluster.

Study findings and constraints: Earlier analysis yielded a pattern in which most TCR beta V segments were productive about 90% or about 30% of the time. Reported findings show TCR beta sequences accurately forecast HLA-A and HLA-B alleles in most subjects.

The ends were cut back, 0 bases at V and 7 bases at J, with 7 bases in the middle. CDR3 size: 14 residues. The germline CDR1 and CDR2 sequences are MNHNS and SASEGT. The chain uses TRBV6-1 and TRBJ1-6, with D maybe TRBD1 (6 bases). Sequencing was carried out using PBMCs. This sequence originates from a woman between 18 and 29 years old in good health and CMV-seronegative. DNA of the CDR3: TGTGCCAGCAGTGAAGCCACAGGGAATTCACCCCTCCACTTT. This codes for CASSEATGNSPLHF.